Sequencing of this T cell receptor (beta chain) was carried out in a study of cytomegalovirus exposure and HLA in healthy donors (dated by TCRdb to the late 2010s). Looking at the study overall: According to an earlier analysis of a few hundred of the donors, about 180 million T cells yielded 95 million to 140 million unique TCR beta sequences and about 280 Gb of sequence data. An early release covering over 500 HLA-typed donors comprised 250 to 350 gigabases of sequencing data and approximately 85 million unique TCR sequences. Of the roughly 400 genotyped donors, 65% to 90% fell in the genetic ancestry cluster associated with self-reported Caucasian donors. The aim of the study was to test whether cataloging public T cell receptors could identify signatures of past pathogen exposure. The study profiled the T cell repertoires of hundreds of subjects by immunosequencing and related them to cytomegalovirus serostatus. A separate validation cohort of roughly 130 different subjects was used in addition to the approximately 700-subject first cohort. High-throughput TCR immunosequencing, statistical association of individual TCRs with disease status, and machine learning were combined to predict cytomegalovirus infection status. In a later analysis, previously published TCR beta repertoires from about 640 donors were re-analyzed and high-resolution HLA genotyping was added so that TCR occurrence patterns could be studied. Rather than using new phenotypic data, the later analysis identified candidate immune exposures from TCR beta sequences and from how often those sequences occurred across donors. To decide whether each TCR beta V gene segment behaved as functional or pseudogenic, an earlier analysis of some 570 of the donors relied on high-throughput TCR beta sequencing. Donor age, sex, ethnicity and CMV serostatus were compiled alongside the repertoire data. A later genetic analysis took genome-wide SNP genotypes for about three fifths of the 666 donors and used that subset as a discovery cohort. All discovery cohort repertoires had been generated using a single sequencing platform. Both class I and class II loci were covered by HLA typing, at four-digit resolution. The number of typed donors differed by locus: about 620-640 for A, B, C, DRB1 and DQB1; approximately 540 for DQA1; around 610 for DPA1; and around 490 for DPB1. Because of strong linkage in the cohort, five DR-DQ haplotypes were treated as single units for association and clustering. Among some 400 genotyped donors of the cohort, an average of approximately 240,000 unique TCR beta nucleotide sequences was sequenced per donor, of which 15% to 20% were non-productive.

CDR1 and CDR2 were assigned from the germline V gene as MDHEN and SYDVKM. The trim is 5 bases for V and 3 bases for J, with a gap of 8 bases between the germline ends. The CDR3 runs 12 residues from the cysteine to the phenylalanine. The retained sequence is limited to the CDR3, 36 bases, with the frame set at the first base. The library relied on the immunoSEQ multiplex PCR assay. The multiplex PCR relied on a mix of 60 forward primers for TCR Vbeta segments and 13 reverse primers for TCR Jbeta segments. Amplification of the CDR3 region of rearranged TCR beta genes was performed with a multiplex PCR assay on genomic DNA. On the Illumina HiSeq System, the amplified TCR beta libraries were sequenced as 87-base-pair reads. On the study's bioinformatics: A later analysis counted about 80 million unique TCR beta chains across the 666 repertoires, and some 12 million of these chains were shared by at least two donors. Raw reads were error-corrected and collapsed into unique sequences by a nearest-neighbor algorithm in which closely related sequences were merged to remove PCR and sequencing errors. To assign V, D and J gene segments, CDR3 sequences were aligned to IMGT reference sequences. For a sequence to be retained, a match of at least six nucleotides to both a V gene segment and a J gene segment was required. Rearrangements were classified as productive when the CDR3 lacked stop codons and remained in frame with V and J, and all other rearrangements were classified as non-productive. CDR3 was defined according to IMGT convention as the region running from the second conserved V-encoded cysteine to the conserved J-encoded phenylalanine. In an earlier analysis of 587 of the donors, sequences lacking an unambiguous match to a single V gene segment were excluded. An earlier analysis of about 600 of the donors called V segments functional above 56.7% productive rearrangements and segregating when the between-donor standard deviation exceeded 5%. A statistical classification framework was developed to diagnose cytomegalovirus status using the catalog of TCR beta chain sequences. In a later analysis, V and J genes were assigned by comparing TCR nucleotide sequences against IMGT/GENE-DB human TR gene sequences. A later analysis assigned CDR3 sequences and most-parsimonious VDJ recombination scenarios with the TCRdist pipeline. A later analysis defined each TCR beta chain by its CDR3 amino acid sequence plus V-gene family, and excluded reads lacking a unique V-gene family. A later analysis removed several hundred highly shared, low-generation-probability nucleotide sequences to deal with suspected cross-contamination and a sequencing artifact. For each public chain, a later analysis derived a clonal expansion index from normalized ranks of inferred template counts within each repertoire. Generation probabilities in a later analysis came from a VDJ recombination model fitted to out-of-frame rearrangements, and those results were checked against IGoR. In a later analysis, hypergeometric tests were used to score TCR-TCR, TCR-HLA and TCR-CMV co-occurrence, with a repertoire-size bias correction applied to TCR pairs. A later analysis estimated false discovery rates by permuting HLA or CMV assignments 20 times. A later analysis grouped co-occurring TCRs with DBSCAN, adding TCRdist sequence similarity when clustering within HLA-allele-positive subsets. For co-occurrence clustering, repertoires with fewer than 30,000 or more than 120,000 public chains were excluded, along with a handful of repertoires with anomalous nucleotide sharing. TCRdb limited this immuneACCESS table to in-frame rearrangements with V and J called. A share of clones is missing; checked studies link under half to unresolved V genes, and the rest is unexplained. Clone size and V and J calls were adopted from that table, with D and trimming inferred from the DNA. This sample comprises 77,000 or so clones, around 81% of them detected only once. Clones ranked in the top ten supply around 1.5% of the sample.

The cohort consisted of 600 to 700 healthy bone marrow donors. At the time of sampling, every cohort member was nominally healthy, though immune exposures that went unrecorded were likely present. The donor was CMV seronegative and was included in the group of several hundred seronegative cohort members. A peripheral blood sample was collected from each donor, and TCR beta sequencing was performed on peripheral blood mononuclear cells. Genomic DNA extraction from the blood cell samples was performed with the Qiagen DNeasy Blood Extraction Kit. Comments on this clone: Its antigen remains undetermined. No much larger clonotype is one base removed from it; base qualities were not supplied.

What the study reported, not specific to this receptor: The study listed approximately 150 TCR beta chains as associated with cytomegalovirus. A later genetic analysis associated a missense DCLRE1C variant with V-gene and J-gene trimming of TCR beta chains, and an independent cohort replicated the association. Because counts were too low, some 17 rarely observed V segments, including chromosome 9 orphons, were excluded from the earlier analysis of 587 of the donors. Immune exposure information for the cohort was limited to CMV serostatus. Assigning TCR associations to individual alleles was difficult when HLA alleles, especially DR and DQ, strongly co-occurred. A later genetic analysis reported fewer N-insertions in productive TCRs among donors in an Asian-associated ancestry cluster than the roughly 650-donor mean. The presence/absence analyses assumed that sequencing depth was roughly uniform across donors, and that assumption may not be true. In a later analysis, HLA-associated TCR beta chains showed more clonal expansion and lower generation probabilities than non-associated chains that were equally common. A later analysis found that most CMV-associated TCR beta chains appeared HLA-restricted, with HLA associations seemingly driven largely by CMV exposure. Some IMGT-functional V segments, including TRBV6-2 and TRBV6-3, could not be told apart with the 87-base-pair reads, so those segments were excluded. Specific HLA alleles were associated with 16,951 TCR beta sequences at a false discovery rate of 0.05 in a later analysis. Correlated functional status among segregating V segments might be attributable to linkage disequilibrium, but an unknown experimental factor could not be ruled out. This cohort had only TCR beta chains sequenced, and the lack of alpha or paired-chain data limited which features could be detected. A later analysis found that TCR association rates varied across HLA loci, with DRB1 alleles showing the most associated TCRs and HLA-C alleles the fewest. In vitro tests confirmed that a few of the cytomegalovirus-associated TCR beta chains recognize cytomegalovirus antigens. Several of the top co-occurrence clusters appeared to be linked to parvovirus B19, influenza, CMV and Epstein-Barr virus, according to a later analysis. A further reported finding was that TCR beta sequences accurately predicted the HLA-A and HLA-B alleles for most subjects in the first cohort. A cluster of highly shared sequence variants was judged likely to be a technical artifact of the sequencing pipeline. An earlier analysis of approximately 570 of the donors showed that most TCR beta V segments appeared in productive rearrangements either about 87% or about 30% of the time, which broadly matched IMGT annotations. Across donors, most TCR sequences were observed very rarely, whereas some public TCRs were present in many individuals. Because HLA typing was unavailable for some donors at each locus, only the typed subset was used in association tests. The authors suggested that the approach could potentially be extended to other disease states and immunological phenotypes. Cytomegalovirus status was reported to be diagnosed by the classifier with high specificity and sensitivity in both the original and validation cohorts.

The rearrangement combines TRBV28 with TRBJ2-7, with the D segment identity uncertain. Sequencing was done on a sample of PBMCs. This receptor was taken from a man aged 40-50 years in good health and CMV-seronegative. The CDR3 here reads CASSQLNYEQYF. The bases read TGTGCCAGCAGTCAACTCAACTACGAGCAGTACTTC.